In its sample, the clone carrying this TCR beta chain was seen a few times. Its cognate antigen is unknown. V shed 0 bases and J shed 9 bases, with 12 bases lying between them. The CDR3 extends over 14 amino acids. The sample is drawn from a study of T-cell memory formation after mild COVID-19. Study at large: Largely, TCR clusters stayed within a single donor.

TCRdb used MiXCR to reprocess the 5' RACE reads, holding one entry per CDR3 protein. The sample gives 450,000 or so distinct CDR3 sequences, approximately 20% of which show up once; approximately 8.4% is in the top ten. Study-wide findings and caveats: Some clones that responded turned up in pre-infection memory, which suggests that cross-reactive memory joined in. Among clones peaking at day 37 in the second wave, SARS-CoV-2 specificity remained unconfirmed. Clones contracting day 15 to 85 were balanced CD4/CD8; later expanders leaned CD4+.

The chain joins TRBV12-3 or TRBV12-4 to TRBJ1-5; D is ambiguous. Material for sequencing was PBMCs or a T cell subset sorted from them (not recorded which). This TCR came from an adult woman who had mild COVID-19 (a few samples of this study predate the infection). Cell type and time point are not known. The CDR3 DNA reads as TGTGCCAGCAGTTTAGCGGTCGGGGTTAGGCCCCAGCATTTT. Residues: CASSLAVGVRPQHF.